Listed here are 17 T cell receptor beta chains from one sample, sequenced in a study of CD8+CD57+ T cells in acquired aplastic anemia. TCR beta VDJ and CDR3 profiling used genomic DNA as template. TCRdb re-called the reads with MiXCR, one entry per CDR3 protein. The sample shows under 500,000 distinct CDR3 sequences, around 32% of them seen only once. Sequenced patients had shown CD8+CD57+ cell expansion by flow cytometry. Sequencing was carried out using sorted CD4+, CD8+, or CD8+CD57+ T cells (not recorded which) from PBMCs. These receptors were collected from a human donor with aplastic anemia.

V and J are TRBV5-6 and TRBJ2-3, with a possible D match to TRBD2 (7 bases). Trimming removed 6 bases from V and 1 base from J, with 18 bases in between. This CDR3 contains 16 residues. The germline gives CDR1 SGHDT, CDR2 YYEEEE. CDR3 DNA: TGTGCCAGCACCGCTGCGGGGGCGGCTGGCACAGATACGCAGTATTTT. Its protein is CASTAAGAAGTDTQYF.

This rearrangement joins TRBV20-1 to TRBJ2-1, with 10 bases matching TRBD2. Germline CDR1 DFQATT, CDR2 SNEGSKA (reference sequence). The CDR3 totals 15 residues. V trimming: 6 bases; J trimming: 8 bases; junction bases outside the gene matches: 13. CDR3 DNA: TGCAGTGCAGGCCTAGCGGGAGTGAGTAGGGATGAGCAGTTCTTC. It translates to CSAGLAGVSRDEQFF.

The chain carries TRBV2 and TRBJ2-7; TRBD2 matches 15 bases. The CDR3 has 17 residues. Per germline, CDR1 SNHLY and CDR2 FYNNEI. With V trimmed by 6 bases and J by 4 bases, 10 bases remained unmatched. The DNA of the CDR3 is TGTGCCAGCAGCATGGGACTAGCGGGGGGAAGAGCTTACGAGCAGTACTTC. Amino acids: CASSMGLAGGRAYEQYF.

The chain is built from TRBV20-1 and TRBJ2-5; 11 nucleotides line up with TRBD2. J was trimmed by 5 bases and V by 6 bases; bases with no gene match: 5. The CDR3 spans 13 residues. Germline V gives CDR1 DFQATT, CDR2 SNEGSKA (reference sequence). CDR3 sequence (DNA): TGCAGTGCCCTACTAGCGGGGGTCGAGACCCAGTACTTC. This encodes CSALLAGVETQYF.

This clonotype showed up many times. The genes are TRBV20-1 and TRBJ1-3; 8 bases are shared with TRBD1. The V gene end was trimmed by 0 bases and the J gene end by 4 bases; junction bases not matched to a gene: 2. Germline V gene lookup returns CDR1 DFQATT and CDR2 SNEGSKA (reference sequence). The CDR3 contains 14 residues. The CDR3 spells CSAREYRGGNTIYF. CDR3 nucleotide sequence: TGCAGTGCTAGAGAGTACAGGGGGGGAAACACCATATATTTT.

This clonotype was observed a handful of times. This chain links TRBV9 with TRBJ2-1; the D gene is possibly TRBD1 (5 bases). Germline lookup yields CDR1 SGDLS and CDR2 YYNGEE. With 2 bases removed from V and 9 bases from J, the gap between germline ends came to 15 bases. This CDR3 region has 14 residues. This chain's CDR3 is CASSVVGASGEQFF. CDR3 in DNA: TGTGCCAGCAGCGTCGTAGGGGCGTCGGGTGAGCAGTTCTTC.

This clonotype was detected many times. The gene calls are TRBV7-9 and TRBJ1-5; perhaps TRBD1 as D (6 bases). The CDR3 contains 14 residues. V was clipped by 5 bases and J by 3 bases, with 11 bases between them. Germline V gene sequence: CDR1 SEHNR, CDR2 FQNEAQ (reference sequence). Written as DNA, the CDR3 is TGTGCCAGCAGCCGGGACACTTTCAATCAGCCCCAGCATTTT. This translates into CASSRDTFNQPQHF.

This clonotype has at least ten counts. The chain uses TRBV10-3 and TRBJ2-7, with D uncertain. Trimming stripped 10 bases from V and 5 bases from J, with 12 bases between. Germline V gene lookup returns CDR1 ENHRY and CDR2 SYGVKD. This CDR3 has 11 amino acids. The CDR3 region has the DNA TGTGCCAGCAGCTATGGCCACGAGCAGTACTTC. This encodes CASSYGHEQYF.

This clonotype came up a few times. The V call is TRBV10-3, the J call TRBJ1-1; D may be TRBD1 (6 bases). The germline V and J ends were trimmed by 10 bases and 4 bases, with 10 bases remaining between them. Germline V gives CDR1 ENHRY, CDR2 SYGVKD. This CDR3 is built from 11 residues. The CDR3 nucleotides are TGTGCCACCAAGGACAGCACTGAAGCTTTCTTT. It encodes CATKDSTEAFF.

V usage is TRBV19 and J usage is TRBJ1-4; 11 positions match TRBD1. The CDR3 contains 19 residues. V dropped 4 bases and J dropped 8; count of bases not matched to a gene: 18. CDR1 and CDR2 from the germline V gene are LNHDA and SQIVND (reference sequence). For the CDR3, the DNA is TGTGCCAGTAGTAGGATGGACAGGGGGCCGGTGCCGACGGGCGAAAAACTGTTTTTT. Its protein product is CASSRMDRGPVPTGEKLFF. Full variable domain (missing parts from reference TRBV19 and TRBJ1-4): DGGITQSPKYLFRKEGQNVTLSCEQNLNHDAMYWYRQDPGQGLRLIYYSQIVNDFQKGDIAEGYSVSREKKESFPLTVTSAQKNPTAFYLCASSRMDRGPVPTGEKLFFGSGTQLSVL.

This clonotype was recorded many times. Here the CDR3 reads CASERGGGTEAFF. CDR3 in DNA: TGTGCCAGCGAAAGGGGGGGGGGTACTGAAGCTTTCTTT. V usage is TRBV12-3 or TRBV12-4 and J usage is TRBJ1-1; D might be TRBD1 (6 bases). The CDR3 spans 13 residues. The germline V and J ends were trimmed by 8 bases and 5 bases, with 15 bases remaining between them.

This clonotype was seen ten or more times. The chain recombines TRBV2 with TRBJ2-5, with unresolved D. The germline V and J ends were trimmed by 4 bases and 7 bases, with 4 bases remaining between them. The CDR3 totals 10 residues. CDR1 and CDR2 (germline): SNHLY, FYNNEI. CDR3 in DNA: TGTGCCAGCAGTGTAGGGACCCAGTACTTC. Encoded protein: CASSVGTQYF. The variable domain in full, with the rest retrieved from reference TRBV2 and TRBJ2-5, is EPEVTQTPSHQVTQMGQEVILRCVPISNHLYFYWYRQILGQKVEFLVSFYNNEISEKSEIFDDQFSVERPDGSNFTLKIRSTKLEDSAMYFCASSVGTQYFGPGTRLLVL.

The gene calls are TRBV20-1 and TRBJ1-5, with 10 bases fitting TRBD1. CDR1 DFQATT and CDR2 SNEGSKA come from the germline V gene (reference sequence). The CDR3 spans 18 residues. V was clipped by 2 bases and J by 6 bases; unmatched bases: 16. CDR3 coding DNA: TGCAGTGCTAGACAGCTGGGGGGAGGGACAGGGGACAGTCAGCCCCAGCATTTT. It yields the protein CSARQLGGGTGDSQPQHF.

The chain couples TRBV7-8 to TRBJ1-1; D is perhaps TRBD1 (5 bases). The V gene lost 9 bases and the J gene lost 1 base, with 21 bases spanning the gap. The CDR3 runs 16 residues. Germline V gives CDR1 SGHVS, CDR2 FQNEAQ. The CDR3 sequence: CASTPIMGVANTEAFF. The CDR3 DNA reads TGTGCCAGTACCCCCATAATGGGGGTTGCGAACACTGAAGCTTTCTTT.

This clonotype was seen once. This sequence may be a read error, since a much larger clone differs from it by one base. This chain uses TRBV7-2 with TRBJ1-1; D is ambiguous. The CDR3 totals 14 residues. CDR1 SGHTA and CDR2 FQGNSA come from the germline V gene. The CDR3 sequence: CASSLTSRYTGAFF. For the CDR3, the DNA is TGTGCCAGCAGCTTAACCAGCAGGTACACTGGAGCTTTCTTT.

Ten or more counts support this clonotype. The gene calls are TRBV10-3 and TRBJ2-3; 7 bases are a match to TRBD2. The V gene end was trimmed by 6 bases and the J gene end by 7 bases; junction bases not matched to a gene: 4. From germline, CDR1 is ENHRY and CDR2 SYGVKD. This CDR3 region has 12 residues. CDR3 in amino acids: CAISGTNHTQYF. DNA of the CDR3: TGTGCCATCAGCGGGACTAATCATACGCAGTATTTT.

The chain is built from TRBV20-1 and TRBJ1-6; D possibly corresponds to TRBD1 (5 bases). Trimming cost V 2 bases and J 6 bases, with 29 bases left between them. This CDR3 is built from 20 residues. Germline CDR1 is DFQATT and CDR2 is SNEGSKA (reference sequence). CDR3 sequence reads: CSARTTPGRRTNSVNSPLHF. CDR3 nucleotide sequence: TGCAGTGCTAGAACGACTCCGGGACGGAGAACTAATTCGGTTAATTCACCCCTCCACTTT.